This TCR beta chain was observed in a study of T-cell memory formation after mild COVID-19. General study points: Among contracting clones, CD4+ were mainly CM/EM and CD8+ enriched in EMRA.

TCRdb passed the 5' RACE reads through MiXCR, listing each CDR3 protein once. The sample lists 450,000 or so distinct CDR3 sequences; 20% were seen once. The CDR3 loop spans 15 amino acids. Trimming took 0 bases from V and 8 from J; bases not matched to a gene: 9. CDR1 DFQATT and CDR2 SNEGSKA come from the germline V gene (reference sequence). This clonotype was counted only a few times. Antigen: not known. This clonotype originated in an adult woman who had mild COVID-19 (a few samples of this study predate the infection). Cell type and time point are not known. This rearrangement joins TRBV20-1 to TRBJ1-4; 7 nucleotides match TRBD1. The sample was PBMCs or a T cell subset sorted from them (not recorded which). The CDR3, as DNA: TGCAGTGCTAGAGATCCTGGGGACAGTGGAGAAAAACTGTTTTTT. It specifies CSARDPGDSGEKLFF.